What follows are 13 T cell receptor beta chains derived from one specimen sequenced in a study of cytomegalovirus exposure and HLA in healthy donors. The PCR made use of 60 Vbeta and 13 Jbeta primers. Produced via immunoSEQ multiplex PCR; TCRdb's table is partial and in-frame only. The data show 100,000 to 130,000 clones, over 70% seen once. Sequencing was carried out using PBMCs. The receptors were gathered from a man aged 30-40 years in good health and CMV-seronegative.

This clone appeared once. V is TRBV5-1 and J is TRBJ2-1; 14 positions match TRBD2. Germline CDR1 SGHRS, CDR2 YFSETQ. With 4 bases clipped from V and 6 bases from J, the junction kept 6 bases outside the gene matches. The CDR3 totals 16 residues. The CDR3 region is CASSDMGLAGANEQFF. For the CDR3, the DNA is TGCGCCAGCAGCGACATGGGACTAGCGGGGGCCAATGAGCAGTTCTTC.

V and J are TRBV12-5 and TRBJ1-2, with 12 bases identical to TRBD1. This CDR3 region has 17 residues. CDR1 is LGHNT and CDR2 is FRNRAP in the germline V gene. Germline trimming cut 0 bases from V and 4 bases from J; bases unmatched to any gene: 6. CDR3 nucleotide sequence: TGTGCTAGTGGTTTGGTACTAGGGACAGGGGGCGGCTATGGCTACACCTTC. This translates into CASGLVLGTGGGYGYTF.

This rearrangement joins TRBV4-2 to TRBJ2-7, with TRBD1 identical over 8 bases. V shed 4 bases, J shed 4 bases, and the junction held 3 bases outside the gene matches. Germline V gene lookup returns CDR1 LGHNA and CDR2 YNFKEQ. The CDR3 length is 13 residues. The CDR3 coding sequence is TGTGCCAGCAGCCCGACAGGGGAGTACGAGCAGTACTTC. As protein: CASSPTGEYEQYF.

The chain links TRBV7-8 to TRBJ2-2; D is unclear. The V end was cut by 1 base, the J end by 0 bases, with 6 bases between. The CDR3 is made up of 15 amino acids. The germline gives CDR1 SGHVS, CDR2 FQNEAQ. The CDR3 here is CASSLGAPNTGELFF. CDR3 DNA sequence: TGTGCCAGCAGCTTAGGGGCACCGAACACCGGGGAGCTGTTTTTT.

DNA of the CDR3: TGTGCCAGCAGCTTTCAAGGGGCGGGAAACACCATATATTTT. Protein: CASSFQGAGNTIYF. The V gene is TRBV11-2, the J gene TRBJ1-3; a possible D gene is TRBD1 (5 bases). V lost 3 bases and J 4 bases, leaving 10 bases between the germline ends. The CDR3 loop spans 14 amino acids. Per germline, CDR1 SGHAT and CDR2 FQNNGV.

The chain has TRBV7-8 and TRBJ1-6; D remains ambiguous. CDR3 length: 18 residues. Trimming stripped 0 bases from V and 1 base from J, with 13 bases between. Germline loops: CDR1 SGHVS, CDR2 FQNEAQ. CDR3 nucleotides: TGTGCCAGCAGCTTAGCGCAGCGGCCCTATTCCTATAATTCACCCCTCCACTTT. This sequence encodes CASSLAQRPYSYNSPLHF.

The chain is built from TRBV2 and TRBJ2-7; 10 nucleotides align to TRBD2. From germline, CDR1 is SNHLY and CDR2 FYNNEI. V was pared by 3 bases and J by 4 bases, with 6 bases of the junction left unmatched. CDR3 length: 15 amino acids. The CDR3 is CASSEVAGGGYEQYF. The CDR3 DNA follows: TGTGCCAGCAGTGAGGTAGCGGGGGGTGGATACGAGCAGTACTTC.

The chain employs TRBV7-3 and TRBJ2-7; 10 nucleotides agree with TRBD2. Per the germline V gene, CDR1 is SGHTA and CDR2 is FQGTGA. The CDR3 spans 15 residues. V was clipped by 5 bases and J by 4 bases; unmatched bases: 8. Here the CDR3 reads CASSALAGAGYEQYF. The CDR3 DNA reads TGTGCCAGCAGCGCTCTAGCGGGAGCGGGGTACGAGCAGTACTTC.

The CDR3 here is CASSYSGWGDSYEQYF. CDR3 DNA sequence: TGTGCCAGCAGTTACTCGGGGTGGGGAGACTCCTACGAGCAGTACTTC. J is TRBJ2-7 and V is TRBV6-5; D is perhaps TRBD2 (5 bases). The CDR3 totals 16 residues. The germline CDR1 and CDR2 sequences are MNHEY and SVGAGI. Trimming left V 0 bases short and J 0 bases short, with 12 bases between.

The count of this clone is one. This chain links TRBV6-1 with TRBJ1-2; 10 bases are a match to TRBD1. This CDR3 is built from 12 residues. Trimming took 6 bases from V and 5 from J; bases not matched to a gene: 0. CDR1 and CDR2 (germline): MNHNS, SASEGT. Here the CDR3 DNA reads TGTGCCAGCAGGGGACAGGGGTATGGCTACACCTTC. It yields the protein CASRGQGYGYTF.

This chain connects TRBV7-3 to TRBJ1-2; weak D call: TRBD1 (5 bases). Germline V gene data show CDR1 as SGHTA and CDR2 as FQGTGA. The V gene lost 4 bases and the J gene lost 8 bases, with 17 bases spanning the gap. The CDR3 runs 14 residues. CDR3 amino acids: CASSSGAGVGGYTF. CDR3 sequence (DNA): TGTGCCAGCAGCTCTGGGGCGGGGGTCGGCGGCTACACCTTC.

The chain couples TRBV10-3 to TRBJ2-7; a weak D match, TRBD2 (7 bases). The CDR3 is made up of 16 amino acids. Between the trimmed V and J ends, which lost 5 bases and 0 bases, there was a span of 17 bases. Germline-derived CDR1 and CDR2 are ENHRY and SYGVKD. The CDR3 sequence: CAISPREGGYSYEQYF. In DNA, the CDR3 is TGTGCCATCAGTCCCCGTGAGGGGGGGTACTCCTACGAGCAGTACTTC.

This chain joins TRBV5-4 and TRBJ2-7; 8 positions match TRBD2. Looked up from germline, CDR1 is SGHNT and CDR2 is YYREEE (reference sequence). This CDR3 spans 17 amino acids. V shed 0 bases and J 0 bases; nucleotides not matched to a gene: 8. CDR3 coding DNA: TGTGCCAGCAGCTTGGGGGGTAGCGGGGTAAGCTCCTACGAGCAGTACTTC. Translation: CASSLGGSGVSSYEQYF.